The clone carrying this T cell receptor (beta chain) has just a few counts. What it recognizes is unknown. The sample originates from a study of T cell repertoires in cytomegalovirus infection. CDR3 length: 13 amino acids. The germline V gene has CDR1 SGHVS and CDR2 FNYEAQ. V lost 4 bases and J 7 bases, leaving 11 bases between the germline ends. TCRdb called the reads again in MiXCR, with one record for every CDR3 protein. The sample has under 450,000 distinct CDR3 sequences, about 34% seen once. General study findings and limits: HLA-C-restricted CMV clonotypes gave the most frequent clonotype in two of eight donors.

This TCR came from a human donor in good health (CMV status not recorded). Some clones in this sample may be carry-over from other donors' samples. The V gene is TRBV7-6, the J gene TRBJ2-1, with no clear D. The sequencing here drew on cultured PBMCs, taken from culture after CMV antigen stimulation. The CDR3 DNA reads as TGTGCCAGCAGCTCCGGGTTTACAAATGAGCAGTTCTTC. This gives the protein CASSSGFTNEQFF. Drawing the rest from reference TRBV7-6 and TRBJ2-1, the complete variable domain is GAGVSQSPRYKVTKRGQDVALRCDPISGHVSLYWYRQALGQGPEFLTYFNYEAQQDKSGLPNDRFSAERPEGSISTLTIQRTEQRDSAMYRCASSSGFTNEQFFGPGTRLTVL.